This T cell receptor beta chain was sequenced in a study of blood T cells in healthy people across ages. General study findings and limits: TCR beta diversity per million T cells fell roughly linearly with age. The donors' CMV status was not determined, possibly confounding changes in expanded clonotypes.

Next came a second PCR, run for about 7 to 12 cycles, which used a sample-barcoded 5' primer along with a J-beta primer mix. One entry per CDR3 protein results from TCRdb running MiXCR on the 5' RACE reads. The data hold over a million distinct CDR3 sequences, with 40% to 45% observed a single time. This clonotype has a handful of counts. Its antigen is unknown. This CDR3 has 15 amino acids. V gave up 7 bases and J gave up 0 bases, with 16 bases separating them. Per germline, CDR1 SNHLY and CDR2 FYNNEI. PBMCs numbering at least 6.5 million were isolated per sample. Per sample, no less than 6 micrograms of total RNA were extracted.

The sequence derives from a woman in her sixties in good health. The sequencing input was blood. The chain carries TRBV2 and TRBJ2-7; unclear D gene. The CDR3, as DNA: TGTGCCAGCAACGTTGCCAGGCCGAGCTCCTACGAGCAGTACTTC. This sequence encodes CASNVARPSSYEQYF. Looking up the rest from reference TRBV2 and TRBJ2-7 gives the full variable domain: EPEVTQTPSHQVTQMGQEVILRCVPISNHLYFYWYRQILGQKVEFLVSFYNNEISEKSEIFDDQFSVERPDGSNFTLKIRSTKLEDSAMYFCASNVARPSSYEQYFGPGTRLTVT.